This entry lists 29 T cell receptor beta chains sequenced from one sample in a study of cytomegalovirus exposure and HLA in healthy donors. The PCR made use of 60 Vbeta and 13 Jbeta primers. TCRdb's table, derived via immunoSEQ multiplex PCR, lists solely in-frame clones and lacks some. The data show about 180,000 clones, 75% to 80% seen once. Sequences were obtained from PBMCs. These receptors originate from a man aged 40-49 years in good health and CMV-seropositive.

The gene calls are TRBV9 and TRBJ2-1; 13 bases agree with TRBD2. Germline V gene data show CDR1 as SGDLS and CDR2 as YYNGEE. The CDR3 has 15 amino acids. The V gene end was trimmed by 4 bases and the J gene end by 5 bases; junction bases not matched to a gene: 3. This CDR3 reads CASSIGLAGDNEQFF. The DNA for the CDR3 is TGTGCCAGCAGCATAGGACTAGCGGGAGACAATGAGCAGTTCTTC.

The rearrangement uses TRBV6-5 and TRBJ2-7; the D is unclear. Trimming cost V 5 bases and J 5 bases, with 7 bases left between them. The CDR3 totals 11 residues. The germline CDR1 and CDR2 sequences are MNHEY and SVGAGI. CDR3 DNA sequence: TGTGCCAGCAGTCCTAGTGACGAGCAGTACTTC. Protein product: CASSPSDEQYF.

This clone was seen only a few times. This sequence joins TRBV27 and TRBJ2-2, with D perhaps matching TRBD2 (6 bases). Trimming cost V 5 bases and J 2 bases, with 18 bases left between them. This CDR3 spans 17 amino acids. CDR1 and CDR2 (germline): MNHEY, SMNVEV (reference sequence). In DNA form, the CDR3 reads TGTGCCAGCAGTCTCCCCTGGAGGGAAGGAAACACCGGGGAGCTGTTTTTT. Protein sequence: CASSLPWREGNTGELFF.

The chain combines TRBV7-9 with TRBJ2-5; TRBD1 matches 8 bases. The V gene end was trimmed by 0 bases and the J gene end by 0 bases; junction bases not matched to a gene: 6. CDR3 length: 17 amino acids. CDR1 SEHNR and CDR2 FQNEAQ come from the germline V gene (reference sequence). Here the CDR3 DNA reads TGTGCCAGCAGCTTAGCGTCAGGGGGCCTGTACCAAGAGACCCAGTACTTC. It is translated as CASSLASGGLYQETQYF. Full variable domain (remainder filled in from reference TRBV7-9 and TRBJ2-5): DTGVSQNPRHKITKRGQNVTFRCDPISEHNRLYWYRQTLGQGPEFLTYFQNEAQLEKSRLLSDRFSAERPKGSFSTLEIQRTEQGDSAMYLCASSLASGGLYQETQYFGPGTRLLVL.

This rearrangement joins TRBV6-1 to TRBJ1-4; the match to TRBD1 covers 10 bases. The CDR3 sequence is 14 residues long. V lost 5 bases and J lost 7; bases outside the gene matches: 4. Germline V CDR1 and CDR2: MNHNS, SASEGT. The CDR3 is CASSFDRGPEKLFF. The CDR3 bases are TGTGCCAGCAGTTTCGACAGGGGGCCTGAAAAACTGTTTTTT.

V is TRBV21-1 and J is TRBJ2-2; no DNA check was done on the table's D call, TRBD1. TRBV21-1 constitutes a pseudogene. This CDR3 contains 12 residues. The CDR3 loop is CASSNITGELFF. The CDR3 DNA is TGTGCCAGCAGCAACATCACCGGGGAGCTGTTTTTT.

V usage is TRBV7-8 and J usage is TRBJ2-1; no clear D. From germline, CDR1 is SGHVS and CDR2 FQNEAQ. V lost 4 bases and J 7 bases, leaving 14 bases between the germline ends. There are 14 residues in the CDR3. The CDR3 bases are TGTGCCAGCAGCTCCCGGAGCCTCTGGAATGAGCAGTTCTTC. Encoded protein: CASSSRSLWNEQFF. The variable domain in full, completed from reference TRBV7-8 and TRBJ2-1, reads GAGVSQSPRYKVAKRGQDVALRCDPISGHVSLFWYQQALGQGPEFLTYFQNEAQLDKSGLPSDRFFAERPEGSVSTLKIQRTQQEDSAVYLCASSSRSLWNEQFFGPGTRLTVL.

The rearrangement joins TRBV7-8 to TRBJ1-4; D is uncertain. The ends were cut back, 4 bases at V and 7 bases at J, with 16 bases in the middle. This CDR3 spans 15 amino acids. Germline CDR1 is SGHVS and CDR2 is FQNEAQ. The CDR3 here is CASSWRRVGSEKLFF. The CDR3 DNA reads as TGTGCCAGCAGCTGGCGACGGGTCGGCAGTGAAAAACTGTTTTTT.

CDR3 nucleotide sequence: TGCAGCGCCGCCTCAGGACAGGCGAACACTGAAGCTTTCTTT. It specifies CSAASGQANTEAFF. The rearrangement uses TRBV29-1 and TRBJ1-1, with 7 bases aligning to TRBD1. Trimming cost V 7 bases and J 1 base; bases outside gene matches: 9. This CDR3 region has 14 residues. Germline assignment: CDR1 SQVTM and CDR2 ANQGSEA.

The gene calls are TRBV29-1 and TRBJ2-1, with D possibly matching TRBD2 (6 bases). The CDR3 covers 14 residues. Germline-derived CDR1 and CDR2 are SQVTM and ANQGSEA. V gave up 3 bases and J gave up 8 bases, with 17 bases separating them. The CDR3 coding sequence is TGCAGCGTTGACAAGTACGGGAGTAGAGATGAGCAGTTCTTC. Its protein product is CSVDKYGSRDEQFF.

V gene TRBV19 combines with J gene TRBJ2-7, with 7 positions matching TRBD1. Germline CDR1 and CDR2: LNHDA and SQIVND (reference sequence). The junction had 5 bases not matched to a gene; V was cut back by 5 bases and J by 1 base. The CDR3 is 14 residues long. CDR3 in DNA: TGTGCCAGTAGTTACGGGACAGAGTCCTACGAGCAGTACTTC. This sequence encodes CASSYGTESYEQYF.

The chain is built from TRBV10-3 and TRBJ2-6; 8 bases line up with TRBD1. Germline V gene sequence: CDR1 ENHRY, CDR2 SYGVKD. There are 17 residues in the CDR3. V lost 4 bases and J lost 4; bases outside the gene matches: 9. CDR3 sequence reads: CAISGGQAGPGANVLTF. CDR3 nucleotide sequence: TGTGCCATCAGTGGGGGACAGGCGGGACCCGGGGCCAACGTCCTGACTTTC.

This rearrangement joins TRBV5-4 to TRBJ1-2; 7 nucleotides match TRBD1. Unmatched junction bases numbered 7, after V lost 1 base and J lost 4 bases. The germline V gene encodes CDR1 SGHNT and CDR2 YYREEE (reference sequence). CDR3 length equals 15 residues. CDR3 sequence (DNA): TGTGCCAGCAGCTTGTTTGACAGGGAGTCCTATGGCTACACCTTC. This sequence encodes CASSLFDRESYGYTF. The entire variable domain, with the rest obtained from reference TRBV5-4 and TRBJ1-2, is as follows: ETGVTQSPTHLIKTRGQQVTLRCSSQSGHNTVSWYQQALGQGPQFIFQYYREEENGRGNFPPRFSGLQFPNYSSELNVNALELDDSALYLCASSLFDRESYGYTFGSGTRLTVV.

The genes are TRBV28 and TRBJ1-1; tentatively, D is TRBD1 (6 bases). The CDR3 is 14 amino acids. Germline V gene sequence: CDR1 MDHEN, CDR2 SYDVKM. Trimming stripped 4 bases from V and 3 bases from J, with 12 bases between. CDR3 amino acids: CASSSLEGDTEAFF. The CDR3, as DNA: TGTGCCAGCAGTTCCCTAGAGGGGGACACTGAAGCTTTCTTT.

The chain recombines TRBV11-3 with TRBJ2-4; D not resolved. Between the trimmed V and J ends, which lost 0 bases and 0 bases, there was a span of 6 bases. Germline V lookup: CDR1 SGHNT, CDR2 YENEEA. This CDR3 comprises 15 residues. The DNA for the CDR3 is TGTGCCAGCAGCTTAGACTCCTTAGCCAAAAACATTCAGTACTTC. Translation gives CASSLDSLAKNIQYF.

This clone was seen a few times. CDR3 nucleotide sequence: TGTGCCGCCAGAAAACTGACAGGGGTCAACGAGCAGTACTTC. It translates to CAARKLTGVNEQYF. V usage is TRBV6-5 and J usage is TRBJ2-7; 8 positions agree with TRBD1. The CDR3 loop spans 14 amino acids. The germline gives CDR1 MNHEY, CDR2 SVGAGI. J was trimmed by 5 bases and V by 11 bases; bases with no gene match: 14.

This clone was observed a few times. The CDR3 nucleotides are TGTGCCAGCAGCCTTGATAGGATACTATACAATGAGCAGTTCTTC. It is translated as CASSLDRILYNEQFF. J is TRBJ2-1 and V is TRBV7-9; D unclear. V was pared by 5 bases and J by 4 bases, with 15 bases between. CDR3 length: 15 residues. Germline lookup yields CDR1 SEHNR and CDR2 FQNEAQ (reference sequence).

The chain couples TRBV29-1 to TRBJ1-2; 7 nucleotides line up with TRBD1. V gave up 1 base and J gave up 4 bases; unmatched junction bases: 3. The CDR3 is made up of 13 amino acids. CDR1 and CDR2 (germline): SQVTM, ANQGSEA. CDR3 DNA: TGCAGCGTTGAAGTAGGGGGCGGCTATGGCTACACCTTC. It translates to CSVEVGGGYGYTF. Based on the CDR3 plus reference TRBV29-1 and TRBJ1-2, the full variable domain is SAVISQKPSRDICQRGTSLTIQCQVDSQVTMMFWYRQQPGQSLTLIATANQGSEATYESGFVIDKFPISRPNLTFSTLTVSNMSPEDSSIYLCSVEVGGGYGYTFGSGTRLTVV.

The rearrangement joins TRBV5-1 to TRBJ2-5; 8 bases map to TRBD2. The J call may be mistaken, given a closer DNA end match to TRBJ2-7. The CDR3 extends over 15 amino acids. Germline V gene data show CDR1 as SGHRS and CDR2 as YFSETQ. The CDR3, as DNA: TGCGCCAGCAGCTTGAACAGCGGGAGCGGCTACGAGCAGTACTTC. It is translated as CASSLNSGSGYEQYF.

This chain connects TRBV29-1 to TRBJ2-5, with 9 bases identical to TRBD2. V trimming: 6 bases; J trimming: 1 base; junction bases outside the gene matches: 9. This CDR3 is built from 15 residues. Germline V gives CDR1 SQVTM, CDR2 ANQGSEA. The CDR3, as DNA: TGCAGCGTCTCGGGAGCGGGAGGTGCCCAAGAGACCCAGTACTTC. It encodes CSVSGAGGAQETQYF.

The CDR3 spells CASSPGEVEDTQYF. The CDR3 region has the DNA TGTGCCAGCAGTCCGGGGGAGGTCGAGGATACGCAGTATTTT. The genes are TRBV7-3 and TRBJ2-3; a possible D gene is TRBD2 (6 bases). This CDR3 has 14 residues. Germline V gene sequence: CDR1 SGHTA, CDR2 FQGTGA. The germline V and J ends were trimmed by 6 bases and 6 bases, with 16 bases remaining between them.

The CDR3 nucleotides are TGCGCCAGCAGCTTGATGACTAGCGGGGCCACAGATACGCAGTATTTT. It translates to CASSLMTSGATDTQYF. The J gene is TRBJ2-3, the V gene TRBV5-1, with 11 positions matching TRBD2. This CDR3 comprises 16 residues. J gave up 2 bases and V 1 base, and 3 bases lay outside the gene matches. The germline V gene encodes CDR1 SGHRS and CDR2 YFSETQ.

The chain has TRBV2 and TRBJ1-4; TRBD1 agrees at 8 bases. With 5 bases clipped from V and 7 bases from J, the junction kept 9 bases outside the gene matches. The CDR3 runs to 15 residues. In germline, CDR1 is SNHLY, CDR2 FYNNEI. CDR3: CASSYWTGRSEKLFF. CDR3 sequence (DNA): TGTGCCAGCAGTTACTGGACAGGGAGGAGTGAAAAACTGTTTTTT.

The chain couples TRBV27 to TRBJ2-3; TRBD1 aligns across 9 bases. Germline V lookup: CDR1 MNHEY, CDR2 SMNVEV (reference sequence). The CDR3 contains 14 residues. The V segment lost 11 bases and the J segment 5 bases; nucleotides outside the gene matches: 11. CDR3 protein: CAPTGTGRIDTQYF. As DNA, the CDR3 is TGTGCCCCCACCGGGACAGGGCGTATAGATACGCAGTATTTT.

Notes on this clone: At one end the junction does not follow the germline gene, possibly because of a read error. The chain links TRBV10-1 to TRBJ2-6; 9 nucleotides agree with TRBD1. The CDR3 runs to 16 residues. Germline lookup yields CDR1 WNHNN and CDR2 SYGVQD (reference sequence). The CDR3 reads CASSSGTGIGANGLTF. The DNA for the CDR3 is TGCGCCAGCAGCTCCGGGACAGGGATCGGGGCCAACGGCCTGACTTTC.

The CDR3 protein is CASSLRPAPYNEQFF. CDR3 DNA: TGTGCCAGCAGCCTGAGGCCAGCGCCCTACAATGAGCAGTTCTTC. This chain connects TRBV4-2 to TRBJ2-1; D not resolved. Between the trimmed V and J ends, which lost 4 bases and 2 bases, there was a span of 12 bases. The CDR3 sequence is 15 residues long. The germline CDR1 and CDR2 sequences are LGHNA and YNFKEQ.

The chain carries TRBV29-1 and TRBJ1-1; D is possibly TRBD1 (5 bases). V lost 8 bases to trimming and J lost 0 bases, with 13 bases between them. Germline V CDR1 and CDR2: SQVTM, ANQGSEA. The length of the CDR3 is 13 residues. CDR3: CSTQGRLNTEAFF. Written as DNA, the CDR3 is TGCAGCACCCAGGGTCGGTTGAACACTGAAGCTTTCTTT.

The rearrangement links TRBV6-5 to TRBJ2-7, with 7 bases lining up with TRBD1. Unmatched junction bases numbered 12, after V lost 10 bases and J lost 3 bases. The germline gives CDR1 MNHEY, CDR2 SVGAGI. The CDR3 has 14 amino acids. Here the CDR3 DNA reads TGTGCCATCAAACGGGGACAGAAACACTACGAGCAGTACTTC. Encoded protein: CAIKRGQKHYEQYF.

The CDR3 nucleotides read TGTGCCAGCAGCTCCACGGGGAAAGAGACCCAGTACTTC. The encoded protein is CASSSTGKETQYF. V gene TRBV5-4 combines with J gene TRBJ2-5; D may be TRBD2 (5 bases). Trimming took off 3 bases at V and 3 bases at J, with 9 bases between the two ends. Germline V gene sequence: CDR1 SGHNT, CDR2 YYREEE (reference sequence). The CDR3 spans 13 residues.